These 21 T cell receptor beta chains were all obtained from the same sample, sequenced in a study of regulatory T cells in long-lasting Graves disease (dated by TCRdb to the early 2020s). The time point label here, explained by the study, means: newly diagnosed GD, antithyroid drugs for less than 3 months. For both TCR sequencing and RNA sequencing, RNA was extracted from PBMCs in TRIzol. To prepare the library, multiplex PCR was applied. Sequencing relied on an Illumina HiSeq 4000. To build TCR beta libraries, CDR3 regions were amplified by Arm-PCR using iRepertoire HTBI primers. In TCRdb, the public reads were trimmed at Q25 with fastp and aligned with MiXCR, with productive beta chains retained. Here each entry gathers all rows of one CDR3 protein and keeps the most common genes and DNA. This sample is represented by 300,000 to 400,000 distinct CDR3 sequences; 15% of them were singletons. The ten largest account for approximately 21% of the sample.

The starting material was peripheral blood mononuclear cells (PBMCs), obtained at new diagnosis, from a patient treated with antithyroid drugs. These receptors all come from a female donor with Graves disease.

In its sample, this clonotype was seen many times. The chain couples TRBV12-3 or TRBV12-4 to TRBJ2-7, with D uncertain. The V end was cut by 4 bases, the J end by 4 bases, with 8 bases between. There are 12 residues in the CDR3. CDR3 bases: TGTGCCAGCAGTTCTCAGAGATACGAGCAGTACTTC. This translates into CASSSQRYEQYF.

There are many counts of this clonotype. CDR3 sequence reads: CASSLVSTEETQYF. DNA of the CDR3: TGCGCCAGCAGCTTGGTCTCTACAGAAGAGACCCAGTACTTC. The chain employs TRBV5-1 and TRBJ2-5; no clear D gene. From germline, CDR1 is SGHRS and CDR2 YFSETQ. Trimming removed 0 bases at V and 3 bases at J, with 9 bases between. The CDR3 is 14 residues long.

This clonotype was seen more than once but under ten times. This chain uses TRBV7-3 with TRBJ2-1; D gene uncertain. Germline V gene data show CDR1 as SGHTA and CDR2 as FQGTGA. Between the trimmed V and J ends, which lost 2 bases and 0 bases, there was a span of 14 bases. The CDR3 length is 17 residues. The DNA for the CDR3 is TGTGCCAGCAGCTTAGCCGGTGTTGCCCGCTCCTACAATGAGCAGTTCTTC. It encodes CASSLAGVARSYNEQFF.

This clonotype has a handful of counts. The chain is built from TRBV5-1 and TRBJ2-3; 12 nucleotides agree with TRBD2. The V gene's germline CDR1 is SGHRS and CDR2 YFSETQ. V shed 0 bases, J shed 4 bases, and the junction held 3 bases outside the gene matches. This CDR3 contains 16 residues. DNA for the CDR3: TGCGCCAGCAGCTTGGAGCTAGCGGGGGGGCCAGATACGCAGTATTTT. Translating gives CASSLELAGGPDTQYF.

This clonotype has a count of ten or more. The chain combines TRBV12-3 or TRBV12-4 with TRBJ2-1; 13 nucleotides agree with TRBD2. This CDR3 contains 15 residues. V dropped 7 bases and J dropped 8; count of bases not matched to a gene: 8. The CDR3 spells CASNSGTSGIHEQFF. The CDR3 DNA reads TGTGCCAGCAATTCCGGGACTAGCGGGATCCATGAGCAGTTCTTC.

This clonotype occurred a few times. At one end, the junction sequence differs from germline, possibly due to a read error. The chain links TRBV20-1 to TRBJ1-5; D remains ambiguous. The CDR3 is 12 residues long. Per germline, CDR1 DFQATT and CDR2 SNEGSKA (reference sequence). DNA for the CDR3: TGCAGTGCTAGCTTGTCGGGCCAGCCCCAGCATTTC. It specifies CSASLSGQPQHF.

The rearrangement joins TRBV7-3 to TRBJ2-5, with 10 bases aligning to TRBD2. Germline CDR1 is SGHTA and CDR2 is FQGTGA. The V gene end was trimmed by 5 bases and the J gene end by 11 bases; junction bases not matched to a gene: 14. CDR3 length equals 15 residues. As DNA, the CDR3 is TGTGCCAGCAGCCGGGGACTAGCGATCGCAGATACGCAGTACTTC. It translates to CASSRGLAIADTQYF.

V usage is TRBV4-1 and J usage is TRBJ1-6; D gene uncertain. This CDR3 region has 13 residues. Germline V gives CDR1 MGHRA, CDR2 YSYEKL. With 0 bases removed from V and 13 bases from J, the gap between germline ends came to 10 bases. The CDR3 DNA reads TGCGCCAGCAGCCAAGATCGAGTACCCCCCCTCCACTTT. This encodes CASSQDRVPPLHF.

This clonotype appeared many times. V and J are TRBV20-1 and TRBJ1-5; D unclear. The CDR3 is made up of 14 amino acids. Germline V gene sequence: CDR1 DFQATT, CDR2 SNEGSKA (reference sequence). V was cut by 3 bases and J by 8 bases, with 17 bases left in between. CDR3 residues: CSASTRDKMEPQHF. DNA for the CDR3: TGCAGTGCTAGCACGAGGGATAAGATGGAGCCCCAGCATTTT.

This clonotype was found many times. The chain uses TRBV15 and TRBJ1-1, with 8 bases aligning to TRBD1. CDR1 LNHNV and CDR2 YYDKDF come from the germline V gene (reference sequence). The CDR3 consists of 16 residues. Germline trimming cut 3 bases from V and 0 bases from J; bases unmatched to any gene: 6. The CDR3: CATSSSGQGMNTEAFF. Written as DNA, the CDR3 is TGTGCCACCAGCAGCAGTGGACAGGGTATGAACACTGAAGCTTTCTTT.

V usage is TRBV28 and J usage is TRBJ1-5; 9 bases map to TRBD1. Trimming at V came to 8 bases and at J to 0 bases, leaving 2 bases not matched to a gene. CDR1 is MDHEN, CDR2 SYDVKM, per germline. CDR3 length: 14 amino acids. CDR3 coding DNA: TGTGCCAGCGGGGACAGGGCTAGCAATCAGCCCCAGCATTTT. Encoded protein: CASGDRASNQPQHF.

Here the CDR3 reads CATSRDGATGYTF. CDR3 nucleotides: TGTGCCACCAGCAGAGATGGCGCTACAGGCTACACCTTC. The V and J genes are TRBV15 and TRBJ1-2; D remains ambiguous. This CDR3 region has 13 residues. Germline V gene data show CDR1 as LNHNV and CDR2 as YYDKDF (reference sequence). The V gene lost 0 bases and the J gene lost 8 bases, with 10 bases spanning the gap.

This clonotype occurred once. The chain joins TRBV20-1 to TRBJ2-7; D call uncertain. The CDR3 consists of 13 residues. Trimming left V 6 bases short and J 4 bases short, with 16 bases between. From germline, CDR1 is DFQATT and CDR2 SNEGSKA (reference sequence). The CDR3 DNA follows: TGCAGTGCCCGCGCATTAGTTTCGTACGAGCAGTACTTC. Translated, it gives CSARALVSYEQYF.

A note on this clonotype: This may stem from a read error, because a much larger clone lies one nucleotide away. This sequence joins TRBV29-1 and TRBJ2-7, with D possibly matching TRBD1 (6 bases). This CDR3 has 13 residues. CDR1 and CDR2 (germline): SQVTM, ANQGSEA. The CDR3 coding sequence is TGCAGCGTCCGAGGGGGAAAGTTTAACGAGCAGCACTTC. Residues: CSVRGGKFNEQHF.

This clonotype was seen at least ten times. The chain joins TRBV7-2 to TRBJ2-2; 8 bases match TRBD1. CDR1 is SGHTA and CDR2 is FQGNSA in the germline V gene. V lost 10 bases, J lost 5 bases, and 9 bases stayed unmatched. The CDR3 spans 14 residues. The CDR3 coding sequence is TGTGCCACCACGGCAGGGGGCCGAACCGGGGAGCTGTTTTTT. This encodes CATTAGGRTGELFF.

This clonotype was seen repeatedly, ten times or more. The rearrangement joins TRBV11-2 to TRBJ2-3; unclear D gene. The V end was cut by 4 bases, the J end by 0 bases, with 11 bases between. The CDR3 sequence is 15 residues long. In germline, CDR1 is SGHAT, CDR2 FQNNGV. The DNA for the CDR3 is TGTGCCAGCAGCTACGACCCCGCTAGCACAGATACGCAGTATTTT. Amino acids: CASSYDPASTDTQYF.

This clonotype turned up a few times. The rearrangement uses TRBV6-1 and TRBJ1-2; D is unclear. The ends were cut back, 3 bases at V and 2 bases at J, with 10 bases in the middle. The CDR3 loop spans 14 amino acids. Germline V CDR1 and CDR2: MNHNS, SASEGT. The CDR3 DNA follows: TGTGCCAGCAGTGATTTACAGCGAAACTATGGCTACACCTTC. It is translated as CASSDLQRNYGYTF.

This clonotype was found many times. The V and J genes are TRBV10-1 and TRBJ2-1; 8 bases are a match to TRBD1. The CDR3 consists of 15 residues. CDR1 WNHNN and CDR2 SYGVQD come from the germline V gene (reference sequence). The junction had 6 bases not matched to a gene; V was cut back by 4 bases and J by 4 bases. CDR3: CASSGQGARYNEQFF. Written as DNA, the CDR3 is TGCGCCAGCAGTGGTCAGGGGGCGAGGTACAATGAGCAGTTCTTC.

The table lists this clonotype with a few counts. V usage is TRBV5-5 and J usage is TRBJ2-5; TRBD2 matches at 7 bases. This CDR3 has 19 residues. The trim removed 0 bases at V and 0 bases at J, leaving 14 bases unmatched. CDR1 and CDR2 (germline): SGHKS, YYEKEE (reference sequence). CDR3: CASSLAAGLGDYYQETQYF. Written as DNA, the CDR3 is TGTGCCAGCAGCTTGGCCGCGGGACTCGGGGACTATTACCAAGAGACCCAGTACTTC.

The table lists this clonotype with many counts. DNA of the CDR3: TGTGCCAGCAGTTTATACGGGGAGGCGGAGACCCAGTACTTC. This gives the protein CASSLYGEAETQYF. The rearrangement links TRBV28 to TRBJ2-5, with a possible D match to TRBD2 (6 bases). V lost 1 base and J 5 bases, leaving 11 bases between the germline ends. Germline CDR1 MDHEN, CDR2 SYDVKM. The CDR3 contains 14 residues.

This clonotype has a count of ten or more. CDR3 sequence: CAWKGAVNQPQHF. For the CDR3, the DNA is TGTGCCTGGAAGGGGGCAGTTAATCAGCCCCAGCATTTT. The rearrangement uses TRBV30 and TRBJ1-5, with 7 positions matching TRBD1. Germline V gene lookup returns CDR1 GTSNPN and CDR2 SVGIG (reference sequence). This CDR3 spans 13 amino acids. Trimming removed 4 bases from V and 4 bases from J; junction bases left unmatched: 4.